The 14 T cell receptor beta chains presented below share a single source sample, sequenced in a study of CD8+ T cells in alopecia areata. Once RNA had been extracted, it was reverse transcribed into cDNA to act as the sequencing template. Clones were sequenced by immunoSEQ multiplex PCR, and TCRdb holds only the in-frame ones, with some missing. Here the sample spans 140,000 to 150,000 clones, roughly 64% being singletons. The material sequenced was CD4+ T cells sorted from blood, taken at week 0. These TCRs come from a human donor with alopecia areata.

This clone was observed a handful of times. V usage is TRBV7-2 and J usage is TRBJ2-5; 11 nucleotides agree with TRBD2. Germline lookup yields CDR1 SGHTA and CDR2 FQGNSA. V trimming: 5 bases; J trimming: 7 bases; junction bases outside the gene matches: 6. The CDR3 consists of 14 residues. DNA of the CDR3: TGTGCCAGCAGCACAGGGACTAGCGGCGGGACCCAGTACTTC. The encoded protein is CASSTGTSGGTQYF.

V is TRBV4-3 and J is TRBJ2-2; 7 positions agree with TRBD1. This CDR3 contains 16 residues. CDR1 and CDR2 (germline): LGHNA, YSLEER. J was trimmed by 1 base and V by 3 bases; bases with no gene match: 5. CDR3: CASSHAGTVNTGELFF. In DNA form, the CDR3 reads TGCGCCAGCAGCCACGCCGGGACAGTGAACACCGGGGAGCTGTTTTTT.

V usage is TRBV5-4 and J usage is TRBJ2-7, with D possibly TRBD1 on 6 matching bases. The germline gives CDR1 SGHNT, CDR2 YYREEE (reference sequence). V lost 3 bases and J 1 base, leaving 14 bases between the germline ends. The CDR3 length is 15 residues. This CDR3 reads CASSYAGVGSYEQYF. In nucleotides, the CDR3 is TGTGCCAGCAGCTATGCAGGGGTCGGATCCTACGAGCAGTACTTC. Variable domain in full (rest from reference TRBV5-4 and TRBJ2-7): ETGVTQSPTHLIKTRGQQVTLRCSSQSGHNTVSWYQQALGQGPQFIFQYYREEENGRGNFPPRFSGLQFPNYSSELNVNALELDDSALYLCASSYAGVGSYEQYFGPGTRLTVT.

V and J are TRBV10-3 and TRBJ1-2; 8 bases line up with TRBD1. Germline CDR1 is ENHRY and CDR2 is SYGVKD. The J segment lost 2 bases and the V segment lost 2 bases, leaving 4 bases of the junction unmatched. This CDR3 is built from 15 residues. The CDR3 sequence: CAISEARTGNYGYTF. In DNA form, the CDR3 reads TGTGCCATCAGTGAGGCCCGGACAGGGAACTATGGCTACACCTTC.

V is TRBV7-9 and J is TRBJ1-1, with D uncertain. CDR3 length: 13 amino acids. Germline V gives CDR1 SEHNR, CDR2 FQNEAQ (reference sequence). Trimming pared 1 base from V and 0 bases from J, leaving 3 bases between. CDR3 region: CASSLVVNTEAFF. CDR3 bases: TGTGCCAGCAGCTTAGTGGTGAACACTGAAGCTTTCTTT.

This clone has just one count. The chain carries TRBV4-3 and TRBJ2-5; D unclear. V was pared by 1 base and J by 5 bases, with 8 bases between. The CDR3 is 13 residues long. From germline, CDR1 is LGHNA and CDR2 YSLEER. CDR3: CASSQAAGETQYF. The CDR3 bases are TGCGCCAGCAGCCAAGCCGCCGGGGAGACCCAGTACTTC.

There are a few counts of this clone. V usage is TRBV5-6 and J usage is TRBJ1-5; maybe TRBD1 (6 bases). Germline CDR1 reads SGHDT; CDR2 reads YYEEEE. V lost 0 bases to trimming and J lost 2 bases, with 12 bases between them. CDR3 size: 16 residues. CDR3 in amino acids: CASSLAGRGGNQPQHF. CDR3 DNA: TGTGCCAGCAGCTTGGCCGGCAGGGGCGGCAATCAGCCCCAGCATTTT. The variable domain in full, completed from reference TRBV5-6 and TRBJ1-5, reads DAGVTQSPTHLIKTRGQQVTLRCSPKSGHDTVSWYQQALGQGPQFIFQYYEEEERQRGNFPDRFSGHQFPNYSSELNVNALLLGDSALYLCASSLAGRGGNQPQHFGDGTRLSIL.

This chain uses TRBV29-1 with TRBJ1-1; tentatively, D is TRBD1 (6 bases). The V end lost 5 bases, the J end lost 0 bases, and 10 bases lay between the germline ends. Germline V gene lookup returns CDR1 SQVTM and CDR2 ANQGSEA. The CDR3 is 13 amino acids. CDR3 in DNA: TGCAGCGTTCAGGGGCGCATGAACACTGAAGCTTTCTTT. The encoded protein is CSVQGRMNTEAFF.

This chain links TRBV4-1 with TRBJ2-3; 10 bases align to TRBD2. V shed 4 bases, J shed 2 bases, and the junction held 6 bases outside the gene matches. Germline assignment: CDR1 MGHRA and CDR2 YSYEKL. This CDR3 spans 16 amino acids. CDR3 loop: CASSLLAGDYTDTQYF. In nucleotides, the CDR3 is TGCGCCAGCAGCCTGCTAGCGGGGGACTACACAGATACGCAGTATTTT.

For the CDR3, the DNA is TGTGCCAGCAGCTTTGGGGGGCTAGCCAAAAACATTCAGTACTTC. Translation gives CASSFGGLAKNIQYF. The V call is TRBV11-2, the J call TRBJ2-4; TRBD1 or TRBD2 may be the D gene (6 bases each). The CDR3 runs to 15 residues. The germline V gene encodes CDR1 SGHAT and CDR2 FQNNGV. Trimming removed 3 bases at V and 0 bases at J, with 9 bases between.

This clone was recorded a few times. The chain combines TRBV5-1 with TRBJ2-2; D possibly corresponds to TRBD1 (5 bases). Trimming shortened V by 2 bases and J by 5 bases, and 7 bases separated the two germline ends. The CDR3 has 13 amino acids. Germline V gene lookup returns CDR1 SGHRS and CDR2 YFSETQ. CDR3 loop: CASSLDSTGELFF. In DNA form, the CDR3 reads TGCGCCAGCAGCTTAGACAGTACCGGGGAGCTGTTTTTT.

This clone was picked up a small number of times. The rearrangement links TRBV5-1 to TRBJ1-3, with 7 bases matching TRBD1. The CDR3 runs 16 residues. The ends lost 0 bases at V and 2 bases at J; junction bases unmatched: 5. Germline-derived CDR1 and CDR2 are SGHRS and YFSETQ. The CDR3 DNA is TGCGCCAGCAGCTTGGCGGGGACAGTCACTGGAAACACCATATATTTT. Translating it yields CASSLAGTVTGNTIYF.

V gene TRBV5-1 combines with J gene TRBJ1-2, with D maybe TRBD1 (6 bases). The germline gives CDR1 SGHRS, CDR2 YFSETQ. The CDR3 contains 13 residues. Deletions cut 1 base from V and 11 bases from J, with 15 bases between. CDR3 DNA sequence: TGCGCCAGCAGCTTGAACAGGGACGGCCCTTACACCTTC. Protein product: CASSLNRDGPYTF.

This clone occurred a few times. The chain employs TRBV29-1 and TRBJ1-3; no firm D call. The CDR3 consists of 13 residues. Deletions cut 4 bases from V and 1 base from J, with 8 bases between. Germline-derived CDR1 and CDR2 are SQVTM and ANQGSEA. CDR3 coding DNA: TGCAGCGTTGGCGGTGCATCTGGAAACACCATATATTTT. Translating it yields CSVGGASGNTIYF.